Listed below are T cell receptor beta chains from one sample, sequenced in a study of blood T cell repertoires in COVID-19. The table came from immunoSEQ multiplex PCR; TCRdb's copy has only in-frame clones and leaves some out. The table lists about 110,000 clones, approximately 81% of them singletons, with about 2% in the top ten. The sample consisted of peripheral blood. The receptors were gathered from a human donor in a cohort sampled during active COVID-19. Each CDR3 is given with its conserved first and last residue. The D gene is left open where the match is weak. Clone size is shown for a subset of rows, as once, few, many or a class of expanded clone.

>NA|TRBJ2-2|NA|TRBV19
CASSIVNGAGELFF
TGTGCCAGTAGTATAGTTAATGGAGCCGGGGAGCTGTTTTTT
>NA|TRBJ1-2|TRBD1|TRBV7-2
CASSYGTGGGYTF
TGTGCCAGCAGCTACGGGACAGGGGGTGGCTACACCTTC
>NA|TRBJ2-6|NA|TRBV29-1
CSVEPLDSRRAGANVLTF
TGCAGCGTTGAACCACTGGACAGCCGTAGGGCTGGGGCCAACGTCCTGACTTTC
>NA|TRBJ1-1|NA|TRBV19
CASRLTGNTEAFF
TGTGCCAGTAGACTCACAGGTAACACTGAAGCTTTCTTT
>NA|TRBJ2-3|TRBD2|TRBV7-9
CASSWSQRGVTDTQYF
TGTGCCAGCAGCTGGAGCCAGCGGGGGGTTACAGATACGCAGTATTTT
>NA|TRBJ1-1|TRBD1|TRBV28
CASSSTTGGIRNTEAFF
TGTGCCAGCAGTTCCACGACAGGGGGCATTAGGAACACTGAAGCTTTCTTT
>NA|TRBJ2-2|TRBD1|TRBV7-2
CASSSLGGANTGELFF
TGTGCCAGCAGCTCCTTAGGGGGCGCAAACACCGGGGAGCTGTTTTTT
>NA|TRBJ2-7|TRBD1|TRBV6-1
CASSATPLGQGHEQYF
TGTGCCAGCAGTGCGACCCCTCTGGGACAGGGCCACGAGCAGTACTTC
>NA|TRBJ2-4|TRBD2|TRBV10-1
CASSVGLAGNIQYF
TGCGCCAGCAGTGTGGGACTAGCGGGTAACATTCAGTACTTC
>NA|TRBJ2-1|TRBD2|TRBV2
CASSEDSGTSGRSGFF
TGTGCCAGCAGTGAGGATTCCGGGACTAGCGGGAGATCGGGGTTCTTC
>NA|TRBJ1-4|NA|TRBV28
CASSSHNTIAGEKLFF
TGTGCCAGCAGTTCCCACAACACCATCGCCGGGGAAAAACTGTTTTTT
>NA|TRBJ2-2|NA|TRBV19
CASSITGLAGELFF
TGTGCCAGTAGTATCACAGGGTTGGCCGGGGAGCTGTTTTTT
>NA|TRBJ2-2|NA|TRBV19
CASSMWGGRNTGELFF
TGTGCCAGTAGTATGTGGGGGGGCCGGAACACCGGGGAGCTGTTTTTT
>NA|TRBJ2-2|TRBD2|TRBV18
CASSPGGGTGELFF
TGTGCCAGCTCACCCGGCGGGGGCACCGGGGAGCTGTTTTTT
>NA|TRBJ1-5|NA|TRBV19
CASKGRVVGQPQHF
TGTGCCAGTAAAGGCAGGGTGGTAGGTCAGCCCCAGCATTTT
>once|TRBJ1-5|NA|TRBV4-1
CASSQDRSNQPQHF
TGCGCCAGCAGCCAAGACAGGAGCAATCAGCCCCAGCATTTT
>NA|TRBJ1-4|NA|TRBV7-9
CASSPLGGAREKLFF
TGTGCCAGCAGCCCCCTCGGAGGGGCTCGGGAAAAACTGTTTTTT
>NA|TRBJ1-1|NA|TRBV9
CASSPGATNTEAFF
TGTGCCAGCAGCCCAGGGGCAACGAACACTGAAGCTTTCTTT
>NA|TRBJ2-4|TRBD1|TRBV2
CASSERAGGSNIQYF
TGTGCCAGCAGTGAACGGGCAGGGGGCTCAAACATTCAGTACTTC
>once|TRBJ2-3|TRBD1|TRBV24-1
CATRGGQGPDTQYF
TGTGCCACCCGAGGGGGACAGGGACCAGATACGCAGTATTTT
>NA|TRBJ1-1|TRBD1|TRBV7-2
CASSFLGTENTEAFF
TGTGCCAGCAGCTTTTTAGGGACAGAGAACACTGAAGCTTTCTTT
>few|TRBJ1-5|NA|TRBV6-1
CASSEVGIQPNQPQHF
TGTGCCAGCAGTGAAGTCGGGATTCAACCCAATCAGCCCCAGCATTTT
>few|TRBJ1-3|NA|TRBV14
CASSPYGGGNTIYF
TGTGCCAGCAGCCCATACGGGGGTGGAAACACCATATATTTT
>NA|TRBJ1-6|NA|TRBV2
CASSETGMYYSPLHF
TGTGCCAGCAGTGAGACAGGAATGTACTATTCACCCCTCCACTTT
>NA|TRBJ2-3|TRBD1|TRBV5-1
CASSFGQVGDTQYF
TGCGCCAGCAGCTTTGGACAGGTTGGCGATACGCAGTATTTT
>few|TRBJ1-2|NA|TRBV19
CASSPDSNYGYTF
TGTGCCAGTAGTCCCGACAGTAACTATGGCTACACCTTC
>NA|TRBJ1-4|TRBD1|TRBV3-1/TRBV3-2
CASSQPGQGSALFF
TGTGCCAGCAGCCAACCGGGACAGGGGAGTGCACTGTTTTTT
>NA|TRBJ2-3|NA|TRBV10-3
CAISEPGTSLTDTQYF
TGTGCCATCAGTGAGCCCGGGACAAGTCTCACAGATACGCAGTATTTT
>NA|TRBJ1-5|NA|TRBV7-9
CASSQAGGGGNQPQHF
TGTGCCAGCAGCCAGGCGGGCGGGGGTGGCAATCAGCCCCAGCATTTT
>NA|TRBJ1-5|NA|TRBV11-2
CASSRLRVGNQPQHF
TGTGCCAGCAGTCGCCTGCGGGTGGGCAATCAGCCCCAGCATTTT
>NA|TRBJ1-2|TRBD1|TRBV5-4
CASSFGQAQYGYTF
TGTGCCAGCAGCTTCGGACAGGCACAATATGGCTACACCTTC
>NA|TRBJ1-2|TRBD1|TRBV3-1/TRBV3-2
CASSPRTGYGYTF
TGTGCCAGCAGCCCACGGACAGGCTATGGCTACACCTTC
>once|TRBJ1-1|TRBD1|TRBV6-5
CASKKQGGTEAFF
TGTGCCAGCAAGAAACAGGGGGGCACTGAAGCTTTCTTT
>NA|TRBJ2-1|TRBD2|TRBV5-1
CASSLASGGGSEQFF
TGCGCCAGCAGCTTGGCCTCCGGCGGGGGGAGTGAGCAGTTCTTC
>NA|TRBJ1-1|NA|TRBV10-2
CATAEQGTEAFF
TGCGCCACCGCGGAGCAGGGGACTGAAGCTTTCTTT
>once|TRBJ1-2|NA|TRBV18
CASSPLAGDNYGYTF
TGTGCCAGCTCACCACTGGCAGGGGACAACTATGGCTACACCTTC
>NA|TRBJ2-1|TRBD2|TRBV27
CASSTRLAGGLIEQFF
TGTGCCAGCAGTACGCGACTAGCGGGGGGGCTAATCGAGCAGTTCTTC
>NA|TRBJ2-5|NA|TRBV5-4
CASSLAREETQYF
TGTGCCAGCAGCTTGGCGCGGGAAGAGACCCAGTACTTC
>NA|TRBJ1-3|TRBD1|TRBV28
CASSRGQGALLSGNTIYF
TGTGCCAGCAGTCGGGGACAGGGGGCATTACTGTCCGGAAACACCATATATTTT
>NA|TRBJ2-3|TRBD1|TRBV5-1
CASKKGAGTDTQYF
TGCGCCAGCAAGAAGGGGGCTGGCACAGATACGCAGTATTTT
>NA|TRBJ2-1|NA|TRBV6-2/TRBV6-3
CASSKGVLTYNEQFF
TGTGCCAGCAGCAAAGGGGTCCTTACCTACAATGAGCAGTTCTTC
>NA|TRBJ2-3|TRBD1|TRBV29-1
CSVRQGDTQYF
TGCAGCGTTCGACAGGGAGATACGCAGTATTTT
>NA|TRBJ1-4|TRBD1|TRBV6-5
CASRWGQLNEKLFF
TGTGCCAGCAGATGGGGACAGTTGAATGAAAAACTGTTTTTT
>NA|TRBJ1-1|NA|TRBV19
CASSRNRDQGTEAFF
TGTGCCAGTAGTAGAAACAGGGATCAGGGCACTGAAGCTTTCTTT